This entry describes one T cell receptor beta chain. What it binds is not known. Sequenced by immunoSEQ multiplex PCR; TCRdb stores in-frame clones only, minus some. The sample yields approximately 100,000 clones, around nine tenths seen once. This sample was included in a study of T cell responses to AZD1222 COVID-19 vaccine. Between the trimmed V and J ends, which lost 5 bases and 5 bases, there was a span of 15 bases. The CDR3 length is 14 residues. Germline CDR1 reads SEHNR; CDR2 reads FQNEAQ (reference sequence). Study-wide points: Only a handful of AZD1222 recipients, roughly 6 in all, had baseline seropositivity. Reports say nearly half of spike-specific TCRs go after unmutated variant regions.

The input for sequencing was peripheral blood, taken on day 0 of AZD1222 vaccination. The chain has TRBV7-9 and TRBJ1-2; possible D gene TRBD1, 5 bases. This TCR came from an adult in good health. CDR3 loop: CASSPYGTAYGYTF. CDR3 nucleotides: TGTGCCAGCAGCCCCTACGGGACGGCTTATGGCTACACCTTC. Combining the CDR3 with reference TRBV7-9 and TRBJ1-2 gives the whole variable domain DTGVSQNPRHKITKRGQNVTFRCDPISEHNRLYWYRQTLGQGPEFLTYFQNEAQLEKSRLLSDRFSAERPKGSFSTLEIQRTEQGDSAMYLCASSPYGTAYGYTFGSGTRLTVV.